Presented here are 27 T cell receptor beta chains from one specimen sequenced in a study of CD8+CD57+ T cells in acquired aplastic anemia. Genomic DNA templated the TCR beta VDJ and CDR3 profiling. Each CDR3 protein gets one entry after TCRdb re-called the reads with MiXCR. There are fewer than 250,000 distinct CDR3 sequences in the sample; roughly half occur only once, and roughly 15% lies in the top ten. The source material was sorted CD4+, CD8+, or CD8+CD57+ T cells (not recorded which) from PBMCs. All receptors come from a human donor in good health, serving as a control.

This clonotype was counted ten times or more. V and J are TRBV6-6 and TRBJ1-5; D is perhaps TRBD1 (6 bases). Germline assignment: CDR1 MNHNY and CDR2 SVGAGI (reference sequence). V was pared by 2 bases and J by 9 bases, with 14 bases between. This CDR3 contains 14 residues. The chain's CDR3 is CASSYNEGGGPQHF. CDR3 nucleotide sequence: TGTGCCAGCAGTTACAACGAAGGGGGGGGGCCCCAGCATTTT.

This sequence joins TRBV20-1 and TRBJ1-5, with D perhaps matching TRBD1 (5 bases). V lost 6 bases, J lost 11 bases, and 20 bases lay in between. The V gene's germline CDR1 is DFQATT and CDR2 SNEGSKA (reference sequence). The CDR3 contains 13 residues. The DNA of the CDR3 is TGCAGTGCCACGGGACTAGCTTTAGAGACCCAGCATTTT. The encoded protein is CSATGLALETQHF.

Points on this clonotype: A much bigger clone sits one base away, suggesting this may be a read error. The chain joins TRBV7-6 to TRBJ2-7, with D possibly matching TRBD1 (5 bases). V lost 6 bases and J 9 bases, leaving 21 bases between the germline ends. Germline V gene lookup returns CDR1 SGHVS and CDR2 FNYEAQ. The length of the CDR3 is 14 residues. CDR3 protein: CASSLWGRAHGQYF. In DNA, the CDR3 is TGTGCCAGCAGTTTATGGGGCAGGGCCCACGGGCAGTACTTC.

This sequence joins TRBV30 and TRBJ1-5; D ambiguous. Germline V gene lookup returns CDR1 GTSNPN and CDR2 SVGIG (reference sequence). V lost 6 bases and J lost 1, with 10 bases in between. The CDR3 consists of 13 residues. CDR3 bases: TGTGCCTGCCAACGGGCCAGCAATCAGCCCCAGCATTTT. As protein: CACQRASNQPQHF.

The table lists this clonotype with many counts. The rearrangement uses TRBV7-9 and TRBJ1-2; weak D call: TRBD1 (5 bases). The CDR3 has 15 residues. In germline, CDR1 is SEHNR, CDR2 FQNEAQ (reference sequence). The V gene lost 5 bases and the J gene lost 4 bases, with 17 bases spanning the gap. DNA for the CDR3: TGTGCCAGCAGCCGACAGTCTTCTTACTCCTATGGCTACACCTTC. Protein: CASSRQSSYSYGYTF.

The rearrangement joins TRBV29-1 to TRBJ2-1, with 8 bases identical to TRBD1. The germline CDR1 and CDR2 sequences are SQVTM and ANQGSEA. The CDR3 loop spans 15 amino acids. The V gene end was trimmed by 5 bases and the J gene end by 7 bases; junction bases not matched to a gene: 13. In nucleotides, the CDR3 is TGCAGCGTTCTCAGGGGGACAGGTTGGTCGAATGAGCAGTTCTTC. Its translation is CSVLRGTGWSNEQFF.

The chain employs TRBV5-4 and TRBJ1-4; 10 positions match TRBD1. The CDR3 loop spans 14 amino acids. CDR1 is SGHNT, CDR2 YYREEE, per germline (reference sequence). Trimming at V came to 4 bases and at J to 7 bases, leaving 4 bases not matched to a gene. In DNA form, the CDR3 reads TGTGCCAGCAGCCCCGGACAGGGGGTTGAAAAACTGTTTTTT. Protein sequence: CASSPGQGVEKLFF.

This chain links TRBV7-9 with TRBJ1-2; D may match TRBD1 or TRBD2 (5 bases each). The J call may be faulty, since TRBJ2-7 better matches the DNA end. Germline lookup yields CDR1 SEHNR and CDR2 FQNEAQ (reference sequence). CDR3 size: 16 residues. The chain's CDR3 is CASSLVGGQSSYEQYF. The CDR3 nucleotides read TGTGCCAGCAGCTTAGTCGGAGGACAAAGCTCCTACGAGCAGTACTTC.

This clonotype came up many times. This chain joins TRBV4-3 and TRBJ1-1; D unclear. Trimming left V 3 bases short and J 1 base short, with 15 bases between. From germline, CDR1 is LGHNA and CDR2 YSLEER. The CDR3 has 16 amino acids. In nucleotides, the CDR3 is TGCGCCAGCAGCCATAAGAGGGTCGACCAGAACACTGAAGCTTTCTTT. As protein: CASSHKRVDQNTEAFF.

This clonotype was detected only once. The chain is built from TRBV7-9 and TRBJ1-2; 8 nucleotides agree with TRBD1. The CDR3 consists of 16 residues. Per the germline V gene, CDR1 is SEHNR and CDR2 is FQNEAQ (reference sequence). V trimming: 5 bases; J trimming: 7 bases; junction bases outside the gene matches: 15. The CDR3 coding sequence is TGTGCCAGCAGCCTACCCGGGACAGGCCCAACTGGTGGCTACACCTTC. Its protein is CASSLPGTGPTGGYTF.

Concerning this clonotype itself: The CDR3 does not close with the conserved phenylalanine or tryptophan, likely indicating a read error. Because the CDR3's place on the DNA is in doubt, the DNA is left out and the CDR3 is given as listed by TCRdb. This rearrangement joins TRBV19 to TRBJ2-2. The CDR3 length is 16 residues, termini included. CDR1 LNHDA and CDR2 SQIVND come from the germline V gene (reference sequence). The CDR3 is CASQVRWVVEHRGAVV.

This clonotype was found many times. The genes are TRBV7-2 and TRBJ1-5; D uncertain. The CDR3 is 12 amino acids. Trimming stripped 8 bases from V and 4 bases from J, with 9 bases between. CDR1 is SGHTA and CDR2 is FQGNSA in the germline V gene. Here the CDR3 DNA reads TGTGCCAGCCACAACCCTAATCAGCCCCAGCATTTT. It specifies CASHNPNQPQHF.

The chain employs TRBV15 and TRBJ1-1, with D maybe TRBD1 (6 bases). Germline V gene sequence: CDR1 LNHNV, CDR2 YYDKDF (reference sequence). Trimming removed 3 bases at V and 8 bases at J, with 13 bases between. The CDR3 totals 13 residues. The CDR3 region has the DNA TGTGCCACCAGCAGGGGGGGGACAACAGAAGCTTTCTTT. Translation: CATSRGGTTEAFF.

The chain links TRBV19 to TRBJ2-2, with 10 bases matching TRBD1. Looked up from germline, CDR1 is LNHDA and CDR2 is SQIVND (reference sequence). Losses at the gene ends were 3 bases for V and 4 bases for J; bases not matched to a gene: 8. CDR3 length: 17 amino acids. The CDR3 nucleotides read TGTGCCAGTAGTATGAAGGACAGGGGGTATCGCACCGGGGAGCTGTTTTTT. Its protein is CASSMKDRGYRTGELFF. The full variable domain, with the rest looked up from reference TRBV19 and TRBJ2-2, is DGGITQSPKYLFRKEGQNVTLSCEQNLNHDAMYWYRQDPGQGLRLIYYSQIVNDFQKGDIAEGYSVSREKKESFPLTVTSAQKNPTAFYLCASSMKDRGYRTGELFFGEGSRLTVL.

The gene calls are TRBV19 and TRBJ2-7; 9 nucleotides agree with TRBD1. CDR1 and CDR2 from the germline V gene are LNHDA and SQIVND (reference sequence). This CDR3 contains 16 residues. Germline trimming cut 6 bases from V and 1 base from J; bases unmatched to any gene: 10. CDR3: CASSATGTGKSYEQYF. As DNA, the CDR3 is TGTGCCAGTAGCGCAACCGGGACAGGGAAATCCTACGAGCAGTACTTC.

In its sample, this clonotype was seen a few times. The rearrangement uses TRBV24-1 and TRBJ2-3, with 7 nucleotides matching TRBD1. The length of the CDR3 is 15 residues. Trimming at V came to 2 bases and at J to 2 bases, leaving 3 bases not matched to a gene. In germline, CDR1 is KGHDR, CDR2 SFDVKD. The CDR3 region has the DNA TGTGCCACCAGTGATTCCGGACAGGTCACAGATACGCAGTATTTT. This sequence encodes CATSDSGQVTDTQYF.

The V gene is TRBV19, the J gene TRBJ2-7, with 7 bases fitting TRBD2. Germline assignment: CDR1 LNHDA and CDR2 SQIVND (reference sequence). The CDR3 totals 17 residues. Unmatched junction bases numbered 15, after V lost 7 bases and J lost 0 bases. CDR3 loop: CASIPGEGYTSSYEQYF. CDR3 nucleotides: TGTGCCAGTATACCCGGGGAGGGATATACGAGCTCCTACGAGCAGTACTTC.

This rearrangement joins TRBV10-1 to TRBJ2-1; no clear D gene. The CDR3 sequence is 14 residues long. Trimming took 5 bases from V and 0 from J, leaving 8 bases between them. In germline, CDR1 is WNHNN, CDR2 SYGVQD (reference sequence). The CDR3 DNA reads as TGCGCCAGCAGTCCCCAAACCTCCTACAATGAGCAGTTCTTC. Residues: CASSPQTSYNEQFF.

Turning to this clonotype: A read error may be the cause here, since a much bigger clone is one base away. Lacking the conserved final phenylalanine or tryptophan, this CDR3 likely reflects a read error. The chain is built from TRBV10-3 and TRBJ2-7; TRBD2 might be the D (6 bases). Germline V gene data show CDR1 as ENHRY and CDR2 as SYGVKD. CDR3 size: 13 residues. The V gene lost 11 bases and the J gene lost 1 base, with 15 bases spanning the gap. CDR3 DNA: TGTGCCGTCAAATCGGGGGAGTCCTACGAGCAGTACTAC. The encoded protein is CAVKSGESYEQYY.

This clonotype occurred many times. V is TRBV19 and J is TRBJ1-2; D is uncertain. The CDR3 consists of 13 residues. Germline loops: CDR1 LNHDA, CDR2 SQIVND (reference sequence). Trimming pared 6 bases from V and 7 bases from J, leaving 15 bases between. CDR3 DNA sequence: TGTGCCAGTAGCCGCAGCACGGTCTCTGGCTACACCTTC. Protein: CASSRSTVSGYTF.

This clonotype has at least ten counts. The V gene is TRBV9, the J gene TRBJ1-3; the match to TRBD1 covers 9 bases. The V gene end was trimmed by 3 bases and the J gene end by 4 bases; junction bases not matched to a gene: 14. Germline assignment: CDR1 SGDLS and CDR2 YYNGEE. The length of the CDR3 is 18 residues. CDR3 coding DNA: TGTGCCAGCAGCGCTCACTCCGGGACAGGGAGGAGGGGAAACACCATATATTTT. This sequence encodes CASSAHSGTGRRGNTIYF.

This clonotype was counted many times. The V gene is TRBV9, the J gene TRBJ2-5; TRBD2 matches 11 bases. Germline trimming cut 2 bases from V and 11 bases from J; bases unmatched to any gene: 8. This CDR3 has 14 residues. Germline V lookup: CDR1 SGDLS, CDR2 YYNGEE. The CDR3 bases are TGTGCCAGCAGCGTCGGGGCGGCTAGCGGGGGGCAGTACTTC. The encoded protein is CASSVGAASGGQYF.

This rearrangement joins TRBV19 to TRBJ1-1; D unclear. Germline loops: CDR1 LNHDA, CDR2 SQIVND (reference sequence). The CDR3 is 13 residues long. Trimming removed 6 bases at V and 9 bases at J, with 17 bases between. CDR3 nucleotide sequence: TGTGCCAGTAGCGAGAAGCCGATTGAGCAAGCTTTCTTT. Protein sequence: CASSEKPIEQAFF.

V gene TRBV7-2 combines with J gene TRBJ2-3; D is unclear. The CDR3 is 14 residues long. Germline CDR1 and CDR2: SGHTA and FQGNSA. V was cut by 5 bases and J by 2 bases, with 11 bases left in between. CDR3 bases: TGTGCCAGCAGCCCTTCTATATCCACAGATACGCAGTATTTT. It yields the protein CASSPSISTDTQYF.

V usage is TRBV20-1 and J usage is TRBJ2-3; D gene uncertain. Trimming stripped 2 bases from V and 2 bases from J, with 11 bases between. This CDR3 is 14 amino acids long. Germline V gives CDR1 DFQATT, CDR2 SNEGSKA (reference sequence). The CDR3 loop is CSARRHANTDTQYF. The CDR3 coding sequence is TGCAGTGCTAGAAGGCACGCGAACACAGATACGCAGTATTTT.

This clonotype was found many times. The chain links TRBV7-3 to TRBJ1-6; D is ambiguous. In germline, CDR1 is SGHTA, CDR2 FQGTGA. This CDR3 contains 17 residues. V lost 5 bases to trimming and J lost 6 bases, with 20 bases between them. The CDR3 DNA sequence: TGTGCCAGCAGCCCGGCCGTATCCCCGTCGGGTAATTCACCCCTCCACTTT. Translated: CASSPAVSPSGNSPLHF.

This clonotype was observed at least ten times. The J gene is TRBJ2-1, the V gene TRBV6-5; D call uncertain. V shed 6 bases and J shed 3 bases, with 9 bases lying between them. Germline assignment: CDR1 MNHEY and CDR2 SVGAGI. This CDR3 is 13 amino acids long. The CDR3 nucleotides are TGTGCCAGCAGAACTCTAGGCTACAATGAGCAGTTCTTC. Its protein product is CASRTLGYNEQFF.